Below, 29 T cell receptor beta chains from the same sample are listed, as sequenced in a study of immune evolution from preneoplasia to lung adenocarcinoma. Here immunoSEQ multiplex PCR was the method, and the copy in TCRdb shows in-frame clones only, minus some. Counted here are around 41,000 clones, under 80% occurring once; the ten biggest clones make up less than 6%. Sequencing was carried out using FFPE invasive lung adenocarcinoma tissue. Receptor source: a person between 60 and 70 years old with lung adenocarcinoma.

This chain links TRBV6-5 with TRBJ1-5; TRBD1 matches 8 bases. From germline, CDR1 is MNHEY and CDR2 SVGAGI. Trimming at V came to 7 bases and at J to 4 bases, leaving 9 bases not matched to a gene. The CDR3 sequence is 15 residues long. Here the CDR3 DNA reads TGTGCCAGCAAACCTGTGGGGACAGGAAATCAGCCCCAGCATTTT. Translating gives CASKPVGTGNQPQHF.

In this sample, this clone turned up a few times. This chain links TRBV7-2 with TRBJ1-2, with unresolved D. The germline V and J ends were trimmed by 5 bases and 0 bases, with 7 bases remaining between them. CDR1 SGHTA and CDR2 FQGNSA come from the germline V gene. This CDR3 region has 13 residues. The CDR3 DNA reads TGTGCCAGCAGCCCGACGACTAACTATGGCTACACCTTC. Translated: CASSPTTNYGYTF.

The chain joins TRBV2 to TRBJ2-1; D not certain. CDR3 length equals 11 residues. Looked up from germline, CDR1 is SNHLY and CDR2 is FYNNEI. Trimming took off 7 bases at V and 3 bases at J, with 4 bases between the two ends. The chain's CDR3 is CASNGYNEQFF. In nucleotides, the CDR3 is TGTGCCAGCAATGGCTACAATGAGCAGTTCTTC.

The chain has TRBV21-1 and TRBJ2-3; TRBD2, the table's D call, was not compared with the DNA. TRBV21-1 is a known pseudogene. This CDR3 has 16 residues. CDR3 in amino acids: CASSKVALAGVDTQYF. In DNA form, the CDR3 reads TGTGCCAGCAGCAAAGTCGCCTTAGCGGGAGTGGATACGCAGTATTTT.

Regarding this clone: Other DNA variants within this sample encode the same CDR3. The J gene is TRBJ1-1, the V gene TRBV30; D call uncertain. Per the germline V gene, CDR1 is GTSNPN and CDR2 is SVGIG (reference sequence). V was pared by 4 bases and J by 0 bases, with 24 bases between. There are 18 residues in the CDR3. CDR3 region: CAWTISRIGYSMNTEAFF. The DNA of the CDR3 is TGTGCCTGGACCATCTCGCGAATCGGATATTCGATGAACACTGAAGCTTTCTTT.

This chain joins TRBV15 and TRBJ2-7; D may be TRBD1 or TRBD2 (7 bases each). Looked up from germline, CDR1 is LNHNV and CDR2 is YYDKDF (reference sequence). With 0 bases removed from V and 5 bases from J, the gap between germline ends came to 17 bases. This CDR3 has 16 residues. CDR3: CATSRDGRGRRNEQYF. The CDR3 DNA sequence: TGTGCCACCAGCAGAGATGGGAGGGGGCGAAGGAACGAGCAGTACTTC.

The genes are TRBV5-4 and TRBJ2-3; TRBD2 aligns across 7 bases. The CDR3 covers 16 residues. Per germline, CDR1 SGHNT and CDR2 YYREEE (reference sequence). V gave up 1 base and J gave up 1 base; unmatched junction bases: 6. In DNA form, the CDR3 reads TGTGCCAGCAGCTTGAGCCGGGGGGACGGCACAGATACGCAGTATTTT. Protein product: CASSLSRGDGTDTQYF. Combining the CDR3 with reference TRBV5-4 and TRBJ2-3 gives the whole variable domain ETGVTQSPTHLIKTRGQQVTLRCSSQSGHNTVSWYQQALGQGPQFIFQYYREEENGRGNFPPRFSGLQFPNYSSELNVNALELDDSALYLCASSLSRGDGTDTQYFGPGTRLTVL.

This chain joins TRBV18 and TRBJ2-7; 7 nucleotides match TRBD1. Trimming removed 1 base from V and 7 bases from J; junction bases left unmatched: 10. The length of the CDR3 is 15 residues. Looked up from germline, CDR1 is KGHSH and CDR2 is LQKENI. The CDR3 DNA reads TGTGCCAGCTCACCACGTGGGACAGCCTTTAGGGAGCAGTACTTC. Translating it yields CASSPRGTAFREQYF. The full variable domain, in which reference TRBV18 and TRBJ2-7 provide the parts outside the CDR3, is NAGVMQNPRHLVRRRGQEARLRCSPMKGHSHVYWYRQLPEEGLKFMVYLQKENIIDESGMPKERFSAEFPKEGPSILRIQQVVRGDSAAYFCASSPRGTAFREQYFGPGTRLTVT.

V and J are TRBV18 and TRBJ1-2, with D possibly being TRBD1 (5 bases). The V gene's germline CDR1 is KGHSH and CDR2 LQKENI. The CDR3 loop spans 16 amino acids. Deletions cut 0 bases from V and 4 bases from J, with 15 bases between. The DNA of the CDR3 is TGTGCCAGCTCACCACCCCGGGGGGATAGCGCCTATGGCTACACCTTC. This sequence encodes CASSPPRGDSAYGYTF.

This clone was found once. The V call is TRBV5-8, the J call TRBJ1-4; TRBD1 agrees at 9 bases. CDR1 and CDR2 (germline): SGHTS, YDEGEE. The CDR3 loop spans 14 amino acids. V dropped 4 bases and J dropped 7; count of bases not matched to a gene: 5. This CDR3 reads CASSPGQGAEKLFF. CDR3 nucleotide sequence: TGTGCCAGCAGCCCGGGACAGGGTGCTGAAAAACTGTTTTTT.

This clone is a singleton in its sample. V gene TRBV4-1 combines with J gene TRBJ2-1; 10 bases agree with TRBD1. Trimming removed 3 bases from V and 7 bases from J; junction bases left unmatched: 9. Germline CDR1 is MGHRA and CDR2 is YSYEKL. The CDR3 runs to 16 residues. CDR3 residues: CASSQERTGGWNEQFF. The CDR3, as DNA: TGCGCCAGCAGCCAGGAACGGACAGGGGGATGGAATGAGCAGTTCTTC.

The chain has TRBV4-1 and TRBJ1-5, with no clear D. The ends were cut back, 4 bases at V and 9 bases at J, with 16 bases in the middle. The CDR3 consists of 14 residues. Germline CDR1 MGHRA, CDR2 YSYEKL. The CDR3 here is CASSPDRYPGPQHF. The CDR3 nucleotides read TGCGCCAGCAGCCCTGACCGATATCCGGGGCCCCAGCATTTT.

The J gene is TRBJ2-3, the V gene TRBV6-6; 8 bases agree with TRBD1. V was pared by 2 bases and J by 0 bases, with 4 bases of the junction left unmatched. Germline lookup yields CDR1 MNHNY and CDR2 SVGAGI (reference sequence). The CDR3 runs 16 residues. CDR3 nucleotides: TGTGCCAGCAGTTACCTGAGGGACAGGAGCACAGATACGCAGTATTTT. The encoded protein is CASSYLRDRSTDTQYF.

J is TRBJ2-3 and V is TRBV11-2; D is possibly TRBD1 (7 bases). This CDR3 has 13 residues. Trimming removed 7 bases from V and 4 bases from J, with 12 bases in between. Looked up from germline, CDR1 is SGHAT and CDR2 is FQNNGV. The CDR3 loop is CASNRGGPDTQYF. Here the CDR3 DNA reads TGTGCCAGCAACAGGGGAGGCCCAGATACGCAGTATTTT.

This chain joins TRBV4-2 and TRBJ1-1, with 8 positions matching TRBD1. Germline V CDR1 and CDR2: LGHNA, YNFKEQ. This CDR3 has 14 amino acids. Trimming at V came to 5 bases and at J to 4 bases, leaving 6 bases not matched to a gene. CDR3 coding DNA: TGTGCCAGCAGCAGACAACAGGGGGGCACTGAAGCTTTCTTT. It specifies CASSRQQGGTEAFF.

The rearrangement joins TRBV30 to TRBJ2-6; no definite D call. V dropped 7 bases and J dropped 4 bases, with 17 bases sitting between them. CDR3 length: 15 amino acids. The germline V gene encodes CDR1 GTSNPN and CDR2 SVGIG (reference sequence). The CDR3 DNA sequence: TGTGCCTCCTCGCTCGACATATCAGGGGCCAACGTCCTGACTTTC. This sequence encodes CASSLDISGANVLTF. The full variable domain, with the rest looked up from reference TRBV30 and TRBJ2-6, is SQTIHQWPATLVQPVGSPLSLECTVEGTSNPNLYWYRQAAGRGLQLLFYSVGIGQISSEVPQNLSASRPQDRQFILSSKKLLLSDSGFYLCASSLDISGANVLTFGAGSRLTVL.

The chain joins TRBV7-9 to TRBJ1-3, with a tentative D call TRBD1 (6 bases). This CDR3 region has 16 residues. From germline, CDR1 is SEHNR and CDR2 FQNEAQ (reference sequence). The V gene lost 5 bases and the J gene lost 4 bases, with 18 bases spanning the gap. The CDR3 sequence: CASSLFLGGRGNTIYF. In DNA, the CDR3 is TGTGCCAGCAGCCTCTTCTTGGGGGGCCGGGGAAACACCATATATTTT.

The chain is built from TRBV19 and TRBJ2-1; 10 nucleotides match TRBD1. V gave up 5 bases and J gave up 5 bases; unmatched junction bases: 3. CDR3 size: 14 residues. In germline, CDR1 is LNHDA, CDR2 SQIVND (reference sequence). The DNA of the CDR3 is TGTGCCAGTAGTCCGGGACAGGGGAACAATGAGCAGTTCTTC. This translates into CASSPGQGNNEQFF. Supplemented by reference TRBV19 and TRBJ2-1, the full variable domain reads DGGITQSPKYLFRKEGQNVTLSCEQNLNHDAMYWYRQDPGQGLRLIYYSQIVNDFQKGDIAEGYSVSREKKESFPLTVTSAQKNPTAFYLCASSPGQGNNEQFFGPGTRLTVL.

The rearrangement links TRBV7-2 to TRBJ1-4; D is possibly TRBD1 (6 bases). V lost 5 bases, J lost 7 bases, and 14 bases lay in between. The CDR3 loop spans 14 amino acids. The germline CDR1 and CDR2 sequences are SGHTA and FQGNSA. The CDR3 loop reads CASSPGGRGEKLFF. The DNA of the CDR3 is TGTGCCAGCAGCCCGGGGGGGCGGGGTGAAAAACTGTTTTTT.

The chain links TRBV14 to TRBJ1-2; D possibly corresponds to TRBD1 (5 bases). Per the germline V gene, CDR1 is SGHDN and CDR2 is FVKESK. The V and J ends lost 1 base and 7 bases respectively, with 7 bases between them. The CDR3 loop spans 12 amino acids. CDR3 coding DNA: TGTGCCAGCAGCCAAGGGACACTTGGCTACACCTTC. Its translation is CASSQGTLGYTF.

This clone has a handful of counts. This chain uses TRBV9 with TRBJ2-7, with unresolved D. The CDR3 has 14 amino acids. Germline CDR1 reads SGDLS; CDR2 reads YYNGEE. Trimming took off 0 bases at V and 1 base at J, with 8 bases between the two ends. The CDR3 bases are TGTGCCAGCAGCGTAGCCAGCCCTTCCTACGAGCAGTACTTC. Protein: CASSVASPSYEQYF.

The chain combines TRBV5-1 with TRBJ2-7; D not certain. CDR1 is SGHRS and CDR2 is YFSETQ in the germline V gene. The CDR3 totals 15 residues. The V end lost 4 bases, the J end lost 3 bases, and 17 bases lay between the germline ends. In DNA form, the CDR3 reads TGCGCCAGCAGCCTAGTTTCCGCGGCTCTCTACGAGCAGTACTTC. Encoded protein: CASSLVSAALYEQYF.

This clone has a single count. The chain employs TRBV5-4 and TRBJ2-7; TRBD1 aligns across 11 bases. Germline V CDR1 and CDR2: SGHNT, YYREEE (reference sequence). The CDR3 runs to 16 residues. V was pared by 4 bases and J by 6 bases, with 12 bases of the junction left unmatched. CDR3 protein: CASSLDGTGGGGEQYF. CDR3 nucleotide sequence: TGTGCCAGCAGCCTAGACGGGACAGGGGGAGGGGGCGAGCAGTACTTC.

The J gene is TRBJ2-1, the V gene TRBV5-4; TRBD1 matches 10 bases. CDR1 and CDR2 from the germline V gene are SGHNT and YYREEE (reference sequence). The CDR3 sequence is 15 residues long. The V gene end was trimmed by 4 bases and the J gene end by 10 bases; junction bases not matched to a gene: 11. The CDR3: CASSPRGQGVGEQFF. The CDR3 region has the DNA TGTGCCAGCAGCCCGCGAGGACAGGGGGTAGGGGAGCAGTTCTTC.

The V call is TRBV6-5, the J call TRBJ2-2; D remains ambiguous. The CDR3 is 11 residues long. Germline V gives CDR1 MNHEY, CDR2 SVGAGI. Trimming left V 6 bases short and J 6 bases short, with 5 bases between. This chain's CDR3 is CASRDSGELFF. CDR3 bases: TGTGCCAGCAGGGATTCCGGGGAGCTGTTTTTT.

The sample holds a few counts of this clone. CDR3: CASSLEAGAYYEQYF. The DNA of the CDR3 is TGCGCCAGCAGCTTGGAGGCGGGAGCATACTACGAGCAGTACTTC. The chain recombines TRBV5-1 with TRBJ2-7; 7 bases align to TRBD2. V lost 0 bases, J lost 3 bases, and 6 bases stayed unmatched. There are 15 residues in the CDR3. Germline loops: CDR1 SGHRS, CDR2 YFSETQ.

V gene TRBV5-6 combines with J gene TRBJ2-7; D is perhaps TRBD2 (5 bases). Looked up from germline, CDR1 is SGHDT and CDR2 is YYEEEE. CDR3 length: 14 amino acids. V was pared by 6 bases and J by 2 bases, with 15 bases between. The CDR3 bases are TGTGCCAGCACCCTTATTCAGCGGACCTACGAGCAGTACTTC. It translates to CASTLIQRTYEQYF.

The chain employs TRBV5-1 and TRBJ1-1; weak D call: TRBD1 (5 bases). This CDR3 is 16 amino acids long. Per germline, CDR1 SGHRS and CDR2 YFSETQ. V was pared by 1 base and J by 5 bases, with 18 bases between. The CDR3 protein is CASSLRTTAGETEAFF. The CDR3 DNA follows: TGCGCCAGCAGCTTGCGCACCACAGCGGGGGAAACTGAAGCTTTCTTT.

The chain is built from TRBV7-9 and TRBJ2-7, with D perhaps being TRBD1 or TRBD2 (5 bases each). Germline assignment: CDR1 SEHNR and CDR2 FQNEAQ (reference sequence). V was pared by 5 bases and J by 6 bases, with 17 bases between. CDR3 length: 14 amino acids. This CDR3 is CASSPWDPAPEQYF. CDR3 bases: TGTGCCAGCAGCCCATGGGACCCTGCGCCCGAGCAGTACTTC. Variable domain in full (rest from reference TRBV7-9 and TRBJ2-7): DTGVSQNPRHKITKRGQNVTFRCDPISEHNRLYWYRQTLGQGPEFLTYFQNEAQLEKSRLLSDRFSAERPKGSFSTLEIQRTEQGDSAMYLCASSPWDPAPEQYFGPGTRLTVT.